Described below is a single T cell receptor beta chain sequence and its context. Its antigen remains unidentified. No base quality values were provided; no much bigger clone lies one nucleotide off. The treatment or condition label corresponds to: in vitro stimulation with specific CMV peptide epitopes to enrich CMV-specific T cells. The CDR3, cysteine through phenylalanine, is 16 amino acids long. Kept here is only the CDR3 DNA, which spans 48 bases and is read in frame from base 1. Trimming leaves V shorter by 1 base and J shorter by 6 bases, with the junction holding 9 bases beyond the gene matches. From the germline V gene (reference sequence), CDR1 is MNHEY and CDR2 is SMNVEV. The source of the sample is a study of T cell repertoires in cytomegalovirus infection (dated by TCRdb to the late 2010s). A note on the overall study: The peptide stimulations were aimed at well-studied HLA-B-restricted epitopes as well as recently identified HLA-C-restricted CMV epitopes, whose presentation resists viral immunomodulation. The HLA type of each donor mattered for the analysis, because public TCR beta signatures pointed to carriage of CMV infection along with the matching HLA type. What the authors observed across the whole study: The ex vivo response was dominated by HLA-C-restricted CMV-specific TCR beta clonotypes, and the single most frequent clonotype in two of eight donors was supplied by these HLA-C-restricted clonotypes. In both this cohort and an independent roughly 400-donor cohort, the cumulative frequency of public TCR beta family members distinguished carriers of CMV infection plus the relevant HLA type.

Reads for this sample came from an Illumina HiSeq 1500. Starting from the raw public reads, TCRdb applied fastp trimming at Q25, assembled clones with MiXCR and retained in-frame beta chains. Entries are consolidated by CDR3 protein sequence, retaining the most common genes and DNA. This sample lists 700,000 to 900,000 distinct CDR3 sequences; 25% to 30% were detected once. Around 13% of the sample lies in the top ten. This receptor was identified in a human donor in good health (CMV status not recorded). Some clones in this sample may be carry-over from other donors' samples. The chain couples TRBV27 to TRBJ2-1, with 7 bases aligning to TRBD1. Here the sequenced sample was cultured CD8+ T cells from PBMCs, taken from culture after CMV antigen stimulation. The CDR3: CASSLYVQGPGNEQFF. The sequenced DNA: TGTGCCAGCAGTTTATACGTACAGGGGCCCGGCAATGAGCAGTTCTTC.